A selection of T cell receptor beta chains follows, all from one sample in a study of memory B cells and T cells in multiple sclerosis. TCRdb keeps only in-frame clones here, not all; method: immunoSEQ multiplex PCR. Here the sample spans roughly 12,000 clones, roughly 86% being singletons. For these TCRs, the target antigens are not known. The sequencing sample was made of PBMCs from blood kept in culture. Every receptor here comes from a human donor with multiple sclerosis. Both conserved end residues are part of each CDR3. D genes are given only for firm matches. Only part of the rows carry a size: once, few, many, or a class if the clone is expanded.

j_call: TRBJ2-5
d_call: -
cdr3_length: 12
v_call: TRBV11-2
clone_size: once
cdr3_nt: TGTGCCAGCAGCCCGCAAACGGGTAGGCAGTACTTC
cdr3_aa: CASSPQTGRQYF

j_call: TRBJ1-2
d_call: -
cdr3_length: 12
v_call: TRBV28
clone_size: -
cdr3_nt: TGTGCCAGCAGTGGCGACATCTATGGCTACACCTTC
cdr3_aa: CASSGDIYGYTF

j_call: TRBJ1-5
d_call: -
cdr3_length: 14
v_call: TRBV6-1
clone_size: -
cdr3_nt: TGTGCCAGCAGTGAAGGCAGGGTTCAGCAGCCCCAGCATTTT
cdr3_aa: CASSEGRVQQPQHF

j_call: TRBJ2-3
d_call: -
cdr3_length: 12
v_call: TRBV7-9
clone_size: -
cdr3_nt: TGTGCCAGCAGCTTTATATCGGATACGCAGTATTTT
cdr3_aa: CASSFISDTQYF

j_call: TRBJ2-5
d_call: -
cdr3_length: 18
v_call: TRBV28
clone_size: once
cdr3_nt: TGTGCCAGCAGTAACACCCGAGGGCGCGCACTGTGGGGGGAGACCCAGTACTTC
cdr3_aa: CASSNTRGRALWGETQYF

j_call: TRBJ2-7
d_call: TRBD1
cdr3_length: 13
v_call: TRBV19
clone_size: few
cdr3_nt: TGTGCCAGTAGCGGACAGGGCTCCTACGAGCAGTACTTC
cdr3_aa: CASSGQGSYEQYF

j_call: TRBJ2-5
d_call: -
cdr3_length: 15
v_call: TRBV27
clone_size: -
cdr3_nt: TGTGCCAGCAGTTTATCGGTAGCTATGCGGGAGACCCAGTACTTC
cdr3_aa: CASSLSVAMRETQYF

j_call: TRBJ1-1
d_call: -
cdr3_length: 15
v_call: TRBV18
clone_size: -
cdr3_nt: TGTGCCAGCTCACTCGCGGGCGGCCGAAACACTGAAGCTTTCTTT
cdr3_aa: CASSLAGGRNTEAFF

j_call: TRBJ1-1
d_call: TRBD1
cdr3_length: 13
v_call: TRBV2
clone_size: few
cdr3_nt: TGTGCCAGCAGAAAGGGGACAGGCCTTGAAGCTTTCTTT
cdr3_aa: CASRKGTGLEAFF

j_call: TRBJ2-5
d_call: -
cdr3_length: 17
v_call: TRBV18
clone_size: -
cdr3_nt: TGTGCCAGCTCACCACCTTTAGGGGGAGAGCACCAAGAGACCCAGTACTTC
cdr3_aa: CASSPPLGGEHQETQYF

j_call: TRBJ2-2
d_call: -
cdr3_length: 17
v_call: TRBV12-1
clone_size: few
cdr3_nt: TGTGCCAGCAGTATCGGACAAACCCTTTGGAGGGGCGGGGAGCTGTTTTTT
cdr3_aa: CASSIGQTLWRGGELFF

j_call: TRBJ2-7
d_call: -
cdr3_length: 14
v_call: TRBV9
clone_size: -
cdr3_nt: TGTGCCAGCAGCGCGGGGGGACAGATTTACGAGCAGTACTTC
cdr3_aa: CASSAGGQIYEQYF

j_call: TRBJ2-1
d_call: TRBD2
cdr3_length: 15
v_call: TRBV5-1
clone_size: -
cdr3_nt: TGCGCCAGCAGCTTTAGCGGGAACTCCTACAATGAGCAGTTCTTC
cdr3_aa: CASSFSGNSYNEQFF

j_call: TRBJ1-6
d_call: TRBD1
cdr3_length: 14
v_call: TRBV10-3
clone_size: -
cdr3_nt: TGTGCCATCAGGGGACAGGGAGATAATTCACCCCTCCACTTT
cdr3_aa: CAIRGQGDNSPLHF

j_call: TRBJ2-7
d_call: -
cdr3_length: 13
v_call: TRBV6-5
clone_size: -
cdr3_nt: TGTGCCAGCAGCGACGCCAGGGCCTACGAGCAGTACTTC
cdr3_aa: CASSDARAYEQYF

j_call: TRBJ1-5
d_call: -
cdr3_length: 14
v_call: TRBV6-5
clone_size: -
cdr3_nt: TGTGCCAGCGGTTCGGACAGCAACAATCAGCCCCAGCATTTT
cdr3_aa: CASGSDSNNQPQHF

j_call: TRBJ1-3
d_call: -
cdr3_length: 16
v_call: TRBV19
clone_size: -
cdr3_nt: TGTGCCAGTAGTAGCCGCGGGACGGCCTCTGGAAACACCATATATTTT
cdr3_aa: CASSSRGTASGNTIYF

j_call: TRBJ1-5
d_call: TRBD1
cdr3_length: 14
v_call: TRBV6-6
clone_size: once
cdr3_nt: TGTGCCAGCAGACCCGGGACAGGTTTTCAGCCCCAGCATTTT
cdr3_aa: CASRPGTGFQPQHF

j_call: TRBJ2-2
d_call: -
cdr3_length: 16
v_call: TRBV15
clone_size: once
cdr3_nt: TGTGCCACCAGCAGAGTGGTGGGGGTCGACACCGGGGAGCTGTTTTTT
cdr3_aa: CATSRVVGVDTGELFF

j_call: TRBJ2-2
d_call: TRBD2
cdr3_length: 14
v_call: TRBV19
clone_size: -
cdr3_nt: TGTGCCAGTTCGGGCGGGAGGAACACCGGGGAGCTGTTTTTT
cdr3_aa: CASSGGRNTGELFF

j_call: TRBJ2-7
d_call: TRBD1
cdr3_length: 15
v_call: TRBV5-1
clone_size: -
cdr3_nt: TGCGCCAGCAGCTTGAGGACGGGACAGGGCTACGAGCAGTACTTC
cdr3_aa: CASSLRTGQGYEQYF

j_call: TRBJ1-3
d_call: TRBD1
cdr3_length: 13
v_call: TRBV6-5
clone_size: -
cdr3_nt: TGTGCCTCAACGCCATCCCCAGGGACAGGAATATATTTT
cdr3_aa: CASTPSPGTGIYF

j_call: TRBJ2-2
d_call: -
cdr3_length: 16
v_call: TRBV5-1
clone_size: -
cdr3_nt: TGCGCCAGCAGCGTGGGGGGCTACGTGAACACCGGGGAGCTGTTTTTT
cdr3_aa: CASSVGGYVNTGELFF

j_call: TRBJ2-2
d_call: -
cdr3_length: 14
v_call: TRBV7-3
clone_size: -
cdr3_nt: TGTGCCAGCAGCCCGCGGGGTAGGACCGGGGAGCTGTTTTTT
cdr3_aa: CASSPRGRTGELFF

j_call: TRBJ2-7
d_call: -
cdr3_length: 14
v_call: TRBV5-1
clone_size: -
cdr3_nt: TGCGCCAGCAGCAGGGACCAGGGTACGGGAGAGCAGTACTTC
cdr3_aa: CASSRDQGTGEQYF

j_call: TRBJ2-7
d_call: -
cdr3_length: 12
v_call: TRBV9
clone_size: -
cdr3_nt: TGTGCCAGCAGCGCTGAGGTGGGTGAGCAGTACTTC
cdr3_aa: CASSAEVGEQYF

j_call: TRBJ2-4
d_call: TRBD1
cdr3_length: 14
v_call: TRBV25-1
clone_size: -
cdr3_nt: TGTGCCAGCAGGGGGGACAGGGTGAAAAACATTCAGTACTTC
cdr3_aa: CASRGDRVKNIQYF

j_call: TRBJ2-7
d_call: TRBD1
cdr3_length: 13
v_call: TRBV2
clone_size: -
cdr3_nt: TGTGCCAGCAGTGGACAGGGGGCTGGTGAGCAGTACTTC
cdr3_aa: CASSGQGAGEQYF

j_call: TRBJ1-1
d_call: -
cdr3_length: 14
v_call: TRBV28
clone_size: -
cdr3_nt: TGTGCCAGCAGCCTCACTACAGGGAAGACTGAAGCTTTCTTT
cdr3_aa: CASSLTTGKTEAFF

j_call: TRBJ2-7
d_call: -
cdr3_length: 13
v_call: TRBV4-1
clone_size: -
cdr3_nt: TGCGCCAGCAGCACGGACTTTTCCTACGAGCAGTACTTC
cdr3_aa: CASSTDFSYEQYF

j_call: TRBJ2-1
d_call: -
cdr3_length: 15
v_call: TRBV19
clone_size: few
cdr3_nt: TGTGCCAGTAGTCCGAGGGTTACTACCTACAATGAGCAGTTCTTC
cdr3_aa: CASSPRVTTYNEQFF

j_call: TRBJ2-7
d_call: -
cdr3_length: 14
v_call: TRBV18
clone_size: -
cdr3_nt: TGTGCCAGCTCACCAAGTGGAGGCTCCTACGAGCAGTACTTC
cdr3_aa: CASSPSGGSYEQYF

j_call: TRBJ2-3
d_call: -
cdr3_length: 16
v_call: TRBV7-9
clone_size: few
cdr3_nt: TGTGCCAGCAGCTTAGCGGGACCCGCTCTCACAGATACGCAGTATTTT
cdr3_aa: CASSLAGPALTDTQYF

j_call: TRBJ2-1
d_call: -
cdr3_length: 13
v_call: TRBV5-1
clone_size: once
cdr3_nt: TGCGCCAGCAGCGTCTTCGGGGAGCATGAGCAGTTCTTC
cdr3_aa: CASSVFGEHEQFF

j_call: TRBJ1-1
d_call: -
cdr3_length: 17
v_call: TRBV5-4
clone_size: -
cdr3_nt: TGTGCCAGCAGTTCTCCCACCAACAGGGTCGGGAGCACTGAAGCTTTCTTT
cdr3_aa: CASSSPTNRVGSTEAFF

j_call: TRBJ2-1
d_call: TRBD2
cdr3_length: 14
v_call: TRBV2
clone_size: -
cdr3_nt: TGTGCCAGCAGTGAGGCGGGGGCCTACAATGAGCAGTTCTTC
cdr3_aa: CASSEAGAYNEQFF

j_call: TRBJ1-6
d_call: -
cdr3_length: 13
v_call: TRBV9
clone_size: once
cdr3_nt: TGTGCCAGCAGCCTGGCCATCGGTTCACCCCTCCACTTT
cdr3_aa: CASSLAIGSPLHF

j_call: TRBJ2-7
d_call: TRBD2
cdr3_length: 16
v_call: TRBV5-6
clone_size: -
cdr3_nt: TGTGCCAGCAGCTTAACCGGGACTAGCGTGCTCTACGAGCAGTACTTC
cdr3_aa: CASSLTGTSVLYEQYF

j_call: TRBJ2-5
d_call: -
cdr3_length: 11
v_call: TRBV6-5
clone_size: -
cdr3_nt: TGTGCCAGCAGGCAGGTGGAGACCCAGTACTTC
cdr3_aa: CASRQVETQYF

j_call: TRBJ1-5
d_call: TRBD1
cdr3_length: 13
v_call: TRBV11-1
clone_size: -
cdr3_nt: TGTGCCAGCAGCCCCGGGACAGGAAGGCCCCAGCATTTT
cdr3_aa: CASSPGTGRPQHF

j_call: TRBJ2-1
d_call: TRBD2
cdr3_length: 19
v_call: TRBV23-1
clone_size: -
cdr3_nt: TGCGCCAGCAGTTCGGGACTAGCGGGGGATCCCCTCACCTACAATGAGCAGTTCTTC
cdr3_aa: CASSSGLAGDPLTYNEQFF

j_call: TRBJ1-1
d_call: -
cdr3_length: 13
v_call: TRBV7-2
clone_size: -
cdr3_nt: TGTGCCAGCAGTCCCGGGGGGAGCCCAGGAGAGTTCTTT
cdr3_aa: CASSPGGSPGEFF

j_call: TRBJ1-1
d_call: -
cdr3_length: 15
v_call: TRBV9
clone_size: -
cdr3_nt: TGTGCCAGCAGCGTAGGGACCACCTGGGACACTGAAGCTTTCTTT
cdr3_aa: CASSVGTTWDTEAFF

j_call: TRBJ1-5
d_call: TRBD1
cdr3_length: 15
v_call: TRBV6-1
clone_size: -
cdr3_nt: TGTGCCAGCAGGCCCGACAGGGGCGGCGATCAGCCCCAGCATTTT
cdr3_aa: CASRPDRGGDQPQHF

j_call: TRBJ2-3
d_call: -
cdr3_length: 15
v_call: TRBV19
clone_size: once
cdr3_nt: TGTGCCAGTAGTATAGTGCCTCGAAACACAGATACGCAGTATTTT
cdr3_aa: CASSIVPRNTDTQYF

j_call: TRBJ2-2
d_call: -
cdr3_length: 11
v_call: TRBV5-1
clone_size: -
cdr3_nt: TGCGCCAGCAGCTTAGCCGGGGAGCTGTTTTTT
cdr3_aa: CASSLAGELFF